These 6 T cell receptor beta chains came from one sample sequenced in a study of CD8 T cells in ankylosing spondylitis. One entry per CDR3 protein results from TCRdb running MiXCR on the 5' RACE reads. Of around 150,000 distinct CDR3 sequences listed, 18% are singletons. Sequences were obtained from blood, either unsorted or a sorted T cell fraction (not recorded which). These receptors were collected from a male donor with ankylosing spondylitis or in good health (not recorded which).

Many counts were recorded for this clonotype. In DNA form, the CDR3 reads TGCGCCAGCAGCATGGGTGCTATTGAGGCTTTCTTT. It encodes CASSMGAIEAFF. This chain uses TRBV5-1 with TRBJ1-1; D uncertain. The germline gives CDR1 SGHRS, CDR2 YFSETQ. The CDR3 spans 12 residues. Trimming stripped 4 bases from V and 11 bases from J, with 15 bases between.

The chain joins TRBV7-9 to TRBJ2-1; D possibly corresponds to TRBD2 (7 bases). V gave up 7 bases and J gave up 7 bases, with 23 bases separating them. CDR3 length: 16 residues. Germline CDR1 and CDR2: SEHNR and FQNEAQ (reference sequence). CDR3 loop: CASTRGGEGKKNEQFF. The CDR3 DNA sequence: TGTGCCAGCACCAGAGGGGGGGAAGGAAAAAAAAATGAGCAGTTCTTC.

As to this clonotype: This may be a read error: a much more frequent sequence differs by one nucleotide. The chain couples TRBV3-1 to TRBJ2-3; D is perhaps TRBD1 (6 bases). CDR1 and CDR2 from the germline V gene are LGHDT and YNNKEL (reference sequence). The CDR3 is 15 residues long. CDR3 sequence reads: CVSSPSGQRTDTQYF. Here the CDR3 DNA reads TGTGTCAGCAGCCCCAGTGGACAGCGCACAGATACGCAGTATTTT.

The chain uses TRBV7-3 and TRBJ1-6; TRBD1 matches at 7 bases. The CDR3 consists of 15 residues. Germline CDR1 is SGHTA and CDR2 is FQGTGA. Trimming took 1 base from V and 8 from J; bases not matched to a gene: 5. Here the CDR3 DNA reads TGTGCCAGCAGCTTAAACCGGGACAGTTATTCACCCCTCCACTTT. Translating gives CASSLNRDSYSPLHF.

This clonotype occurred many times. The chain uses TRBV28 and TRBJ2-1, with D possibly being TRBD1 or TRBD2 (5 bases each). CDR3 length: 16 amino acids. Germline assignment: CDR1 MDHEN and CDR2 SYDVKM. The V end lost 2 bases, the J end lost 2 bases, and 13 bases lay between the germline ends. CDR3: CASSLLSGDPYNEQFF. The CDR3 nucleotides are TGTGCCAGCAGTTTACTGTCTGGGGACCCCTACAATGAGCAGTTCTTC.

J is TRBJ2-5 and V is TRBV20-1, with D maybe TRBD2 (5 bases). Trimming took 0 bases from V and 0 from J, leaving 11 bases between them. Germline loops: CDR1 DFQATT, CDR2 SNEGSKA (reference sequence). This CDR3 spans 15 amino acids. The CDR3 coding sequence is TGCAGTGCTAGAGATCTTCGGGGAGACCAAGAGACCCAGTACTTC. This sequence encodes CSARDLRGDQETQYF.